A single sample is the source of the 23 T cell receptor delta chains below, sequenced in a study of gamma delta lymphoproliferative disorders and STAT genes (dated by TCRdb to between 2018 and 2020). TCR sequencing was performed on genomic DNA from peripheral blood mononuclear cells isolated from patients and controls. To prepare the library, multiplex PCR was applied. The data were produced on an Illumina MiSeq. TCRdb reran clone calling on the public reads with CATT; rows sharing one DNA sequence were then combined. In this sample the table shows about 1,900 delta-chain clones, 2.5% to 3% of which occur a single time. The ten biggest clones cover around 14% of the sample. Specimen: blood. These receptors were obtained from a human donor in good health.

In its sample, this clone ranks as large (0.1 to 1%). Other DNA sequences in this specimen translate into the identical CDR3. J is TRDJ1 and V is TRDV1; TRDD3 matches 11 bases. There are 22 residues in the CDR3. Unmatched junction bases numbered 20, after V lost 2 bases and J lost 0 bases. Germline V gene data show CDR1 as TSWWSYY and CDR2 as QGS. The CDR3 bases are TGTGCTCTTGGGGAATTCCACCTCCAAGTACTGGGGGATATTCCGTACACCGATAAACTCATCTTT. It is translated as CALGEFHLQVLGDIPYTDKLIF.

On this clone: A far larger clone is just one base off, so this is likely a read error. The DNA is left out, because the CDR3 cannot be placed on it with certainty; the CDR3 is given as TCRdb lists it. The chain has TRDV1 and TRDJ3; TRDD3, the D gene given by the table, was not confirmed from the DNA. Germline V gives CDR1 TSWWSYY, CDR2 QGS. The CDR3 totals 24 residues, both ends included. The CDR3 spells CALWEGESSYSDWGIPWDTRQMFF.

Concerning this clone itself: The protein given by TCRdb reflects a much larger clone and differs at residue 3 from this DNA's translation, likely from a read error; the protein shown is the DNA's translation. The CDR3 DNA is TGTGCTTTTGGGGTCCGGCCCCTTCCTACGACCTGTCCAGGGGAAGGGGATAAACTCATCTTT. This codes for CAFGVRPLPTTCPGEGDKLIF. This chain joins TRDV1 and TRDJ1, with 9 bases aligning to TRDD2. Germline assignment: CDR1 TSWWSYY and CDR2 QGS. This CDR3 is 21 amino acids long.

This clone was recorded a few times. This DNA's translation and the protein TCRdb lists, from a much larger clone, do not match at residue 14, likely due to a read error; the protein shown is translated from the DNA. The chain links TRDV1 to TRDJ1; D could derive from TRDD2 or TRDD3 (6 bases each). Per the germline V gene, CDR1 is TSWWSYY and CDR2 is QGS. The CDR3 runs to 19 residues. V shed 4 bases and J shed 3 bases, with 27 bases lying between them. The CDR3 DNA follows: TGTGCTCTTGGGGTCCATCCATCCTCCTACTTGGGGATTGCCGATAAACTCATCTTT. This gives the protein CALGVHPSSYLGIADKLIF.

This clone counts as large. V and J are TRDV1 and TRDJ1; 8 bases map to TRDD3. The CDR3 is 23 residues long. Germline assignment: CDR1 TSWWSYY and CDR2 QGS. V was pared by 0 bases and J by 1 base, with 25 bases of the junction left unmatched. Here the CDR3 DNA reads TGTGCTCTTGGGGAACTGGTCGATGCAGGGACCTGCGACTGGGGGGAAGTCACCGATAAACTCATCTTT. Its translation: CALGELVDAGTCDWGEVTDKLIF.

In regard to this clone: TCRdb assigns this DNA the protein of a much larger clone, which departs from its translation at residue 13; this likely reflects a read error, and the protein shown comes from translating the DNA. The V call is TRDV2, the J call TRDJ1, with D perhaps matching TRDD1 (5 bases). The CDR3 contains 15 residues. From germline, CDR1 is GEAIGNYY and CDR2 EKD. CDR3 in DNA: TGTGCCTGTGACATAGGGAACAAATACACCGATAAACCCATCTTT. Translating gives CACDIGNKYTDKPIF.

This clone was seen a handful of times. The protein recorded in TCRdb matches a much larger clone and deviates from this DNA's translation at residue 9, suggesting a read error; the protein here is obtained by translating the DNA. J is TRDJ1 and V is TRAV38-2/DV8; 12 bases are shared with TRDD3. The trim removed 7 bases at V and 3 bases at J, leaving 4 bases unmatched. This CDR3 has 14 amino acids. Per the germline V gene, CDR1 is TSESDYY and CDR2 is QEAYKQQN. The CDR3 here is CAYAPGGYADKLIF. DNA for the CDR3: TGTGCTTATGCGCCTGGGGGATACGCCGATAAACTCATCTTT.

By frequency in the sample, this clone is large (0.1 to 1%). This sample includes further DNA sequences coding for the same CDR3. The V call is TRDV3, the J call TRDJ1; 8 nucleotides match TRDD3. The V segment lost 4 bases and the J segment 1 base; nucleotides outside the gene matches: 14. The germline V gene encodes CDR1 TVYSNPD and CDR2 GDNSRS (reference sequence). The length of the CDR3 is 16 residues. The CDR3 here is CASRGYWGYCTDKLIF. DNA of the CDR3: TGTGCCTCCCGTGGGTACTGGGGATACTGCACCGATAAACTCATCTTT.

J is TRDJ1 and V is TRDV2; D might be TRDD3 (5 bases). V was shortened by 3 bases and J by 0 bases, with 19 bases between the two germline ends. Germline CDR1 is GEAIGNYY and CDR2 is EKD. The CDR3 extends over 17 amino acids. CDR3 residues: CACDGLGTTGNTDKLIF. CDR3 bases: TGTGCCTGTGACGGATTGGGGACTACTGGTAACACCGATAAACTCATCTTT.

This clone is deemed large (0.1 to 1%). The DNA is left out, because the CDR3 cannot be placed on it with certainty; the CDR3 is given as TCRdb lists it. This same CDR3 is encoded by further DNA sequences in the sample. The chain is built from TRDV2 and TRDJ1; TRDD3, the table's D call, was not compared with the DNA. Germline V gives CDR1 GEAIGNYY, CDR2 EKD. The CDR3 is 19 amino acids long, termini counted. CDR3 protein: CACSSLEKGYDEYTDKLIF.

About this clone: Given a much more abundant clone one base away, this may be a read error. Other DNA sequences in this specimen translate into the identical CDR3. The CDR3 region has the DNA TGTGCCTGTGACACGGTACTGGGGGACAAAGGACCCTGGGACACCCGACAGATGTTTTTC. Its protein product is CACDTVLGDKGPWDTRQMFF. V gene TRDV2 combines with J gene TRDJ3, with 9 bases lining up with TRDD3. CDR1 and CDR2 (germline): GEAIGNYY, EKD. The J segment lost 2 bases and the V segment lost 1 base, leaving 11 bases of the junction unmatched. The CDR3 runs 20 residues.

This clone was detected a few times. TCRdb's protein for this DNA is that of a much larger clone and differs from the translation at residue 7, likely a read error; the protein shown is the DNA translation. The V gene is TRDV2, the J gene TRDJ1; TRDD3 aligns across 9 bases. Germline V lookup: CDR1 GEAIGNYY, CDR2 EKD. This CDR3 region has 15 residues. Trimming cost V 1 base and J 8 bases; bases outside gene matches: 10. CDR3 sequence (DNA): TGTGCCTGTGACACTCTTAGGGGATACGTCCCAAAACTCATCTTT. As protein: CACDTLRGYVPKLIF.

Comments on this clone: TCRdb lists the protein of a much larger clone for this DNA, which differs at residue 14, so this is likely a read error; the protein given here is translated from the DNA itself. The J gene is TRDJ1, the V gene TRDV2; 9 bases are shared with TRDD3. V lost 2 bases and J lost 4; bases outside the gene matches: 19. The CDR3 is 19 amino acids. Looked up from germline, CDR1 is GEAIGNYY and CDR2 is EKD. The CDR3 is CACDIAGTGGQGYIDKLIF. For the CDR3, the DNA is TGTGCCTGTGACATTGCTGGTACTGGGGGACAGGGGTACATCGATAAACTCATCTTT.

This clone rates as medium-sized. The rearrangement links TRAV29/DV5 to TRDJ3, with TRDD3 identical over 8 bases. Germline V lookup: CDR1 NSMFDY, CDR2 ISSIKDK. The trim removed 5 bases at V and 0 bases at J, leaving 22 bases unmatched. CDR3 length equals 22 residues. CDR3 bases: TGTGCAGCCCAGGCGTACGTCTTGGGGGATTGGTCGGTCTCCTGGGACACCCGACAGATGTTTTTC. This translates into CAAQAYVLGDWSVSWDTRQMFF.

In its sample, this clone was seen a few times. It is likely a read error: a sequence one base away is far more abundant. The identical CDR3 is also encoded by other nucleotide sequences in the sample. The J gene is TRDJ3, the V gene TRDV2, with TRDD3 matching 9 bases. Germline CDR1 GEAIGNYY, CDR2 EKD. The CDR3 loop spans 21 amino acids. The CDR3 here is CACDTLLGEGQASWDTRQMFF. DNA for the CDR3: TGCGCCTGTGACACACTACTGGGGGAAGGACAGGCTTCCTGGGACACCCGACAGATGTTTTTC.

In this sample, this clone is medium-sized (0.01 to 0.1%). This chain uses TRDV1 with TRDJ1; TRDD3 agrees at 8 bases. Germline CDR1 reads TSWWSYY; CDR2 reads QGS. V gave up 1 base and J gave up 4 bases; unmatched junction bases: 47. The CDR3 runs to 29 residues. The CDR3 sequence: CALGEPKRSTPARKQGKLGASGGSDKLIF. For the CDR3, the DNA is TGTGCTCTTGGGGAACCGAAACGCTCCACTCCGGCGAGGAAACAAGGCAAACTGGGGGCCTCCGGGGGGAGCGATAAACTCATCTTT.

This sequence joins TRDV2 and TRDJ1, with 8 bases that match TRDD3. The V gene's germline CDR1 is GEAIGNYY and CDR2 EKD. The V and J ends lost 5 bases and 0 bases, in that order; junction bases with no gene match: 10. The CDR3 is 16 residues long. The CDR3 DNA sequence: TGTGCCTGTGTGGTGGGGGATCGCCTATACACCGATAAACTCATCTTT. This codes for CACVVGDRLYTDKLIF.

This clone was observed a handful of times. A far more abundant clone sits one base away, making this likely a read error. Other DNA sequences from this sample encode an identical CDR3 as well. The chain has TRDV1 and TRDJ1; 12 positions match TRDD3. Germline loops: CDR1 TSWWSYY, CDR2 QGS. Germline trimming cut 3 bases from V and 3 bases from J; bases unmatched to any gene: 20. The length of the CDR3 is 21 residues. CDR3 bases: TGTGCTCTTGGGGAGATGAGTCCCGAGTACTGGGGGATACTCTACCCCGATAAACTCATCTTT. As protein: CALGEMSPEYWGILYPDKLIF.

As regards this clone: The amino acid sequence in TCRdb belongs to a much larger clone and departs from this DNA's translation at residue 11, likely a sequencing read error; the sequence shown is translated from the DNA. CDR3 region: CALGEPYARWENRGADKLIF. CDR3 DNA: TGTGCTCTTGGGGAACCCTACGCCAGGTGGGAGAACAGGGGGGCCGATAAACTCATCTTT. V usage is TRDV1 and J usage is TRDJ1, with D possibly being TRDD2 or TRDD3 (5 bases each). Germline-derived CDR1 and CDR2 are TSWWSYY and QGS. CDR3 size: 20 residues. Trimming took off 1 base at V and 3 bases at J, with 27 bases between the two ends.

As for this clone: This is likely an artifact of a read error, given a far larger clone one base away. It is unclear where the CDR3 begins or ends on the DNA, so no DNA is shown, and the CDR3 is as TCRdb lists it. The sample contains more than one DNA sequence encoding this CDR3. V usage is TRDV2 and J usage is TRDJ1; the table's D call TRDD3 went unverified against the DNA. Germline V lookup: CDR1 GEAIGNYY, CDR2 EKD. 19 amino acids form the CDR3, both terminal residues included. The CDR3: CACSSLEKGYDEYTDKLIF.

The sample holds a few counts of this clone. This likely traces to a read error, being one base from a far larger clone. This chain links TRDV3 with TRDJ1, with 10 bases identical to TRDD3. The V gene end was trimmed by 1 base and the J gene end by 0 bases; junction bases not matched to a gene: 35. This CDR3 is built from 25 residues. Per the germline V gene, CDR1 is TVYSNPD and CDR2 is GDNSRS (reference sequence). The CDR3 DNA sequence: TGTGCCTTTATTCAAGTGGTCTTCCGGAGGAAAGGGTACTGGGGGATCCCGACGCACACCGATAAACTCATCTTT. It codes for CAFIQVVFRRKGYWGIPTHTDKLIF.

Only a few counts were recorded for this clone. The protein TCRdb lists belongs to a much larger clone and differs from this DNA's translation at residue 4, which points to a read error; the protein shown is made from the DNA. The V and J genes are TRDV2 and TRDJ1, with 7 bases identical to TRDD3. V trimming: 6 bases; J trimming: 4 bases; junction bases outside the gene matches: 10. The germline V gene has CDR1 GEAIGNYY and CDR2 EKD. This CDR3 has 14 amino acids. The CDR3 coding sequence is TGTGCCTGTAACGGGGTTGGGGATAACGATAAACTCATCTTT. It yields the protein CACNGVGDNDKLIF.

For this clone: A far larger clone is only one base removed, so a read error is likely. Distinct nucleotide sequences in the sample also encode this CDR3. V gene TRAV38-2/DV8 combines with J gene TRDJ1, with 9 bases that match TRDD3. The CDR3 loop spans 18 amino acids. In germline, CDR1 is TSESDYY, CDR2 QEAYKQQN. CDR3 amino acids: CAYQGDTLFPPYTDKLIF. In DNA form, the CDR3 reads TGTGCTTATCAGGGGGATACATTGTTCCCTCCTTACACCGATAAACTTATCTTT.